This T cell receptor (beta chain) stems from a study of shared clonotypes between healthy human individuals. Trimming removed 4 bases from V and 5 bases from J, with 24 bases in between. CDR1 and CDR2 (germline): GTSNPN, SVGIG (reference sequence). The CDR3 runs to 16 residues. TCRdb keeps only in-frame clones here, not all; method: immunoSEQ multiplex PCR. The sample has about 2.5 million clones; approximately 90% are singletons. Remarks on this clone: At the DNA level, this CDR3 is encoded by other sequences in the same sample as well.

This clonotype originated in a man younger than 35 in good health. Some clones in this sample may be carry-over from other donors' samples. The source material was naive CD4+ T cells from PBMCs. Subset denoted: CD45RA+ positively selected. The chain is built from TRBV30 and TRBJ2-7; D is perhaps TRBD2 (6 bases). The CDR3 DNA sequence: TGTGCCTGGATCGAAAAAGGTCTAGCGAGTCGGCACGAGCAGTACTTC. It codes for CAWIEKGLASRHEQYF.